Shown below are 30 T cell receptor beta chains from a single sample sequenced in a study of blood T cells in healthy people across ages. Alongside a J-beta primer mix, a sample-barcoded 5' primer served in a second PCR lasting 7 to 11 cycles. Using its own MiXCR run on the 5' RACE reads, TCRdb lists one record per CDR3 protein. This sample has about 290,000 distinct CDR3 sequences; roughly 27% occur once, and the top ten carry around 29%. The sequenced material came from blood. These receptors were obtained from a woman in her seventies in good health.

A remark on this clonotype: A read error may explain this, as a much larger clone is one base away. This chain joins TRBV7-2 and TRBJ2-2, with a weak D call TRBD1 (5 bases). Germline assignment: CDR1 SGHTA and CDR2 FQGNSA. V shed 5 bases and J shed 4 bases, with 23 bases lying between them. The CDR3 has 18 amino acids. The CDR3 protein is CASSREIRQPPGTGELFF. The CDR3 nucleotides read TGTGCCAGCAGCCGCGAAATTAGACAGCCCCCAGGCACCGGGGAGCTGTTTTTT.

The chain combines TRBV27 with TRBJ1-1, with D unresolved. Trimming cost V 3 bases and J 1 base, with 9 bases left between them. CDR1 is MNHEY and CDR2 is SMNVEV in the germline V gene (reference sequence). The CDR3 runs 14 residues. The CDR3 spells CASSLTERNTEAFF. DNA for the CDR3: TGTGCCAGCAGTTTGACCGAGAGGAACACTGAAGCTTTCTTT.

This clonotype showed up just a few times. The chain is built from TRBV20-1 and TRBJ2-1; 13 bases fit TRBD2. This CDR3 contains 14 residues. V shed 5 bases, J shed 9 bases, and the junction held 7 bases outside the gene matches. CDR1 is DFQATT, CDR2 SNEGSKA, per germline (reference sequence). The CDR3: CSAQLAGGASEQFF. The CDR3 nucleotides read TGCAGTGCTCAACTAGCGGGAGGGGCCAGTGAGCAGTTCTTC.

This clonotype was seen a few times. This may come from a read error, since a much larger clone is one base off. The chain couples TRBV9 to TRBJ2-7; D may be TRBD1 (6 bases). The DNA end is more similar to TRBJ2-1, so the J call may be wrong. This CDR3 comprises 14 residues. Germline CDR1 is SGDLS and CDR2 is YYNGEE. The CDR3 loop reads CANSQGTRNNEQFF. DNA of the CDR3: TGTGCCAACAGCCAAGGGACACGAAACAATGAGCAGTTCTTC.

This clonotype was seen repeatedly, ten times or more. The chain uses TRBV15 and TRBJ1-4; D call uncertain. Germline assignment: CDR1 LNHNV and CDR2 YYDKDF (reference sequence). V shed 0 bases and J shed 3 bases, with 14 bases lying between them. This CDR3 contains 17 residues. This chain's CDR3 is CATSRESRAGANEKLFF. CDR3 DNA sequence: TGTGCCACCAGCAGAGAATCTCGGGCGGGCGCTAATGAAAAACTGTTTTTT.

This clonotype was observed at least ten times. The chain is built from TRBV5-5 and TRBJ2-5; 11 bases map to TRBD2. V shed 0 bases, J shed 1 base, and the junction held 14 bases outside the gene matches. Per the germline V gene, CDR1 is SGHKS and CDR2 is YYEKEE (reference sequence). The CDR3 is made up of 20 amino acids. CDR3 DNA: TGTGCCAGCAGCTTGGCGGAGGGGACTAGCGGAACCTACCTCCAAGAGACCCAGTACTTC. It encodes CASSLAEGTSGTYLQETQYF.

This clonotype has just one count. V is TRBV12-3 or TRBV12-4 and J is TRBJ2-3, with D hard to call. V shed 4 bases and J shed 0 bases, with 5 bases lying between them. The CDR3 runs 13 residues. The CDR3 loop is CASSSQSTDTQYF. For the CDR3, the DNA is TGTGCCAGCAGTTCCCAAAGCACAGATACGCAGTATTTT.

Regarding this clonotype: This may come from a read error, since a much larger clone is one base off. This sequence joins TRBV20-1 and TRBJ1-2; tentative D call: TRBD1 (5 bases). Trimming removed 5 bases at V and 5 bases at J, with 15 bases between. In germline, CDR1 is DFQATT, CDR2 SNEGSKA (reference sequence). The CDR3 is 13 residues long. CDR3 loop: CSAARTGSYGYTF. The CDR3 DNA is TGCAGTGCTGCCCGTACAGGTTCGTATGGCTACACCTTC.

This clonotype was observed at least ten times. The junction differs from germline at one of its ends, possibly a read error. The rearrangement joins TRBV5-1 to TRBJ2-5; maybe TRBD2 (5 bases). CDR3 length equals 12 residues. Germline CDR1 SGHRS, CDR2 YFSETQ. As DNA, the CDR3 is TGCGCCAGCAGCTTGTGGGGAGAGACCCCGTACTTC. This sequence encodes CASSLWGETPYF.

The sample holds a few counts of this clonotype. The chain uses TRBV15 and TRBJ2-5; 9 nucleotides match TRBD1. The end of the DNA is better explained by TRBJ2-1, so the J call may be wrong. The CDR3 length is 16 residues. Germline assignment: CDR1 LNHNV and CDR2 YYDKDF (reference sequence). CDR3 loop: CATSKKGTGKLNEQFF. For the CDR3, the DNA is TGTGCCACCAGCAAGAAAGGGACAGGGAAGTTAAATGAGCAGTTCTTC.

This clonotype was found a few times. The chain has TRBV28 and TRBJ2-5; no reliable D call. The length of the CDR3 is 16 residues. CDR1 and CDR2 from the germline V gene are MDHEN and SYDVKM. Deletions cut 3 bases from V and 1 base from J, with 15 bases between. The CDR3 loop is CASSFGETTSQETQYF. In nucleotides, the CDR3 is TGTGCCAGCAGTTTTGGCGAGACAACTTCCCAAGAGACCCAGTACTTC.

The sample holds a few counts of this clonotype. This chain joins TRBV10-2 and TRBJ2-1, with 7 positions matching TRBD2. Germline CDR1 WSHSY, CDR2 SAAADI. This CDR3 comprises 16 residues. Trimming took 6 bases from V and 7 from J; bases not matched to a gene: 15. CDR3 DNA sequence: TGCGCCAGCAGAGGAACAGCGGGAAAGGCGGAGAATGAGCAGTTCTTC. This encodes CASRGTAGKAENEQFF.

Many counts were recorded for this clonotype. The chain joins TRBV6-5 to TRBJ2-7; 8 nucleotides line up with TRBD1. The germline V gene has CDR1 MNHEY and CDR2 SVGAGI. The CDR3 spans 13 residues. Trimming at V came to 6 bases and at J to 6 bases, leaving 7 bases not matched to a gene. The CDR3 here is CASRAQGAVEQYF. The CDR3 nucleotides are TGTGCCAGCAGAGCCCAGGGGGCGGTCGAGCAGTACTTC.

The rearrangement joins TRBV6-5 to TRBJ1-2; weak D call: TRBD1 (6 bases). Trimming shortened V by 3 bases and J by 1 base, and 12 bases separated the two germline ends. CDR3 size: 15 residues. CDR1 MNHEY and CDR2 SVGAGI come from the germline V gene. The CDR3 bases are TGTGCCAGCAGTTATGGACAGCCCGATAACTATGGCTACACCTTC. It encodes CASSYGQPDNYGYTF.

Regarding this clonotype: This CDR3 is missing its conserved last phenylalanine or tryptophan, likely due to a read error. The DNA of the CDR3 is TGTGCCAGCAGTGTCGCAGGTGGAAACACCATATATCTT. Amino acids: CASSVAGGNTIYL. The chain employs TRBV14 and TRBJ1-3, with D unclear. The V gene lost 6 bases and the J gene lost 3 bases, with 9 bases spanning the gap. CDR1 is SGHDN, CDR2 FVKESK, per germline. There are 13 residues in the CDR3.

The gene calls are TRBV12-3 or TRBV12-4 and TRBJ2-5, with 9 bases identical to TRBD2. Matching the DNA end better, TRBJ2-1 makes the J call doubtful. CDR3 length equals 16 residues. The CDR3 sequence is CASNLGAGGPSNEQFF. DNA for the CDR3: TGTGCCAGCAACCTAGGGGCGGGAGGGCCCAGCAATGAGCAGTTCTTC.

A few counts support this clonotype. The junction departs from the called germline gene at one end, perhaps through a read error. The gene calls are TRBV9 and TRBJ2-3; D is perhaps TRBD1 (6 bases). Looked up from germline, CDR1 is SGDLS and CDR2 is YYNGEE. This CDR3 is built from 14 residues. In DNA form, the CDR3 reads TGTGCCCGCAGCGTAGACCATAGGACAGATACGCAGTGTTTT. This codes for CARSVDHRTDTQCF.

The rearrangement joins TRBV29-1 to TRBJ2-3; TRBD2 agrees at 9 bases. Germline assignment: CDR1 SQVTM and CDR2 ANQGSEA. V gave up 0 bases and J gave up 5 bases; unmatched junction bases: 9. This CDR3 comprises 16 residues. For the CDR3, the DNA is TGCAGCGTTGAAGATTTTCGAGCGGGAGGAGGAGATACGCAGTATTTT. Encoded protein: CSVEDFRAGGGDTQYF.

This clonotype occurred a few times. The chain recombines TRBV28 with TRBJ2-7; D remains ambiguous. CDR1 and CDR2 (germline): MDHEN, SYDVKM. Trimming stripped 5 bases from V and 7 bases from J, with 9 bases between. The CDR3 totals 11 residues. The CDR3 DNA follows: TGTGCCAGCAGTGGAGATTTTGAGCAGTACTTC. As protein: CASSGDFEQYF.

This chain links TRBV6-2 or TRBV6-3 with TRBJ2-1; D gene unclear. The J call may not be correct, given that the DNA end is closer to TRBJ2-5. In germline, CDR1 is MNHEY, CDR2 SVGEGT. The CDR3 spans 11 residues. The CDR3: CASSYSGSQYF. The CDR3 DNA follows: TGTGCCAGCAGTTACTCGGGGTCCCAGTACTTC.

The CDR3 DNA reads as TGCAGTGCTAGAGATGGGGGTAACTATGGCTACACCTTC. Its protein product is CSARDGGNYGYTF. The chain combines TRBV20-1 with TRBJ1-2; weak D call: TRBD1 (5 bases). The germline gives CDR1 DFQATT, CDR2 SNEGSKA (reference sequence). Trimming removed 0 bases at V and 1 base at J, with 6 bases between. The length of the CDR3 is 13 residues.

This clonotype was detected only a few times. The J gene is TRBJ2-1, the V gene TRBV20-1; 11 bases line up with TRBD2. The V gene's germline CDR1 is DFQATT and CDR2 SNEGSKA (reference sequence). The junction had 2 bases not matched to a gene; V was cut back by 3 bases and J by 7 bases. The CDR3 loop spans 13 amino acids. The CDR3 sequence: CSARASGRNEQFF. CDR3 DNA: TGCAGTGCTAGGGCTAGCGGGAGGAATGAGCAGTTCTTC.

The chain carries TRBV6-5 and TRBJ2-3; no reliable D call. Germline values: CDR1 MNHEY, CDR2 SVGAGI. CDR3 length: 13 amino acids. The germline V and J ends were trimmed by 6 bases and 6 bases, with 13 bases remaining between them. CDR3 DNA sequence: TGTGCCAGCAGCCCGGCACTGTCTGATACGCAGTATTTT. Protein product: CASSPALSDTQYF.

The J gene is TRBJ2-7, the V gene TRBV12-3 or TRBV12-4; tentatively, D is TRBD2 (7 bases). This CDR3 region has 14 residues. Trimming pared 5 bases from V and 3 bases from J, leaving 14 bases between. CDR3 DNA sequence: TGTGCCAGCAGTACCCGAGGGGGGGACTACGAGCAGTACTTC. Amino acids: CASSTRGGDYEQYF.

This clonotype has a handful of counts. V gene TRBV7-2 combines with J gene TRBJ2-7; 10 nucleotides match TRBD2. Germline CDR1 and CDR2: SGHTA and FQGNSA. Trimming cost V 1 base and J 4 bases; bases outside gene matches: 4. This CDR3 comprises 15 residues. The CDR3 region has the DNA TGTGCCAGCAGCTTAGGGTCTAGCGGGAGTTACGAGCAGTACTTC. Protein sequence: CASSLGSSGSYEQYF.

This clonotype was recorded once. The gene calls are TRBV2 and TRBJ2-7; D remains ambiguous. The germline gives CDR1 SNHLY, CDR2 FYNNEI. V dropped 8 bases and J dropped 6 bases, with 20 bases sitting between them. CDR3 length: 14 residues. DNA for the CDR3: TGTGCCAGCGGGTTGACCCTACCCCGGCTCGAGCAGTACTTC. Encoded protein: CASGLTLPRLEQYF.

The gene calls are TRBV19 and TRBJ1-4, with D unresolved. This CDR3 comprises 16 residues. Trimming cost V 5 bases and J 0 bases, with 13 bases left between them. Looked up from germline, CDR1 is LNHDA and CDR2 is SQIVND (reference sequence). The CDR3 DNA reads TGTGCCAGTAGTGCACTCGTTTATGCAACTAATGAAAAACTGTTTTTT. As protein: CASSALVYATNEKLFF.

This clonotype was found a few times. The chain couples TRBV20-1 to TRBJ1-2; 7 nucleotides align to TRBD1. CDR1 is DFQATT, CDR2 SNEGSKA, per germline (reference sequence). The CDR3 has 14 residues. Germline trimming cut 1 base from V and 4 bases from J; bases unmatched to any gene: 6. CDR3 residues: CSARGKGASYGYTF. The CDR3 DNA is TGCAGTGCTAGAGGGAAGGGGGCCTCCTATGGCTACACCTTC.

This clonotype was observed a few times. This chain uses TRBV21-1 with TRBJ2-1; whether TRBD2, the table's D call, matches the DNA was not checked. TRBV21-1 is flagged as a pseudogene. This CDR3 contains 16 residues. The DNA of the CDR3 is TGTGCCAGCAGCAAGCTAGCACATGACTTATACAATGAGCAGTTCTTC. As protein: CASSKLAHDLYNEQFF.

A note on this clonotype: A read error may produce the germline difference seen at one junction end. The chain joins TRBV7-9 to TRBJ2-7, with D perhaps matching TRBD1 or TRBD2 (5 bases each). CDR1 and CDR2 from the germline V gene are SEHNR and FQNEAQ (reference sequence). This CDR3 is built from 14 residues. CDR3 sequence (DNA): TGTGCCAGCAGCCCCATTTTCATGGGGGACGAGCAGTATTTC. Its protein is CASSPIFMGDEQYF.